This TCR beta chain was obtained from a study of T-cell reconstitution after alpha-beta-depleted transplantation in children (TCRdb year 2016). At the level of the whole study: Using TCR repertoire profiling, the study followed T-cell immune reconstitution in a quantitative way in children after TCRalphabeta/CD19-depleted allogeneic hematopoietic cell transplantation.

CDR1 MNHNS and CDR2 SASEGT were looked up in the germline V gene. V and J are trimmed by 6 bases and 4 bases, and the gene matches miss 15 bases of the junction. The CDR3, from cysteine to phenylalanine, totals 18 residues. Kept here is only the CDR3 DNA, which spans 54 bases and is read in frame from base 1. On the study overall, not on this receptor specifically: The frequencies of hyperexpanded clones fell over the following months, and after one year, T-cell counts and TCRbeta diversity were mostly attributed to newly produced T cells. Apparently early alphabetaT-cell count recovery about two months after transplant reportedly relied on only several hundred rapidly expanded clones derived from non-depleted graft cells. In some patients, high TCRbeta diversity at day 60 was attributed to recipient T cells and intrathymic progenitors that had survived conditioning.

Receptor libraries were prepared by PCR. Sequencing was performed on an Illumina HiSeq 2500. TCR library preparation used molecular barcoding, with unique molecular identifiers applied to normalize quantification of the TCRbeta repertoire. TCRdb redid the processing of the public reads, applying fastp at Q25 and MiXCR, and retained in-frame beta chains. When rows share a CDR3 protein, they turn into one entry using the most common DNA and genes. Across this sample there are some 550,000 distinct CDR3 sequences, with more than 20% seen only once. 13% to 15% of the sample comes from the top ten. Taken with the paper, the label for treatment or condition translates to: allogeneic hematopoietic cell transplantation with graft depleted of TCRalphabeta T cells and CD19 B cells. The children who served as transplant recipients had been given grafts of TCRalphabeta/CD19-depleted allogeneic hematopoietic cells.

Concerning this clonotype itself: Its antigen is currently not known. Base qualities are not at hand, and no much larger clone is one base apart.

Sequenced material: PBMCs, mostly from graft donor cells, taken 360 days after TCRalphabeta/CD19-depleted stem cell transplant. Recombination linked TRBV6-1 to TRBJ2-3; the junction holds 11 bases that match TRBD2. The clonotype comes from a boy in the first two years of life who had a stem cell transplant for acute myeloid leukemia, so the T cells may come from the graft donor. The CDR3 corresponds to CASSPTSGGVRFPDTQYF. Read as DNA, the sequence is TGTGCCAGCAGCCCTACTAGCGGGGGAGTTCGCTTCCCAGATACGCAGTATTTT.